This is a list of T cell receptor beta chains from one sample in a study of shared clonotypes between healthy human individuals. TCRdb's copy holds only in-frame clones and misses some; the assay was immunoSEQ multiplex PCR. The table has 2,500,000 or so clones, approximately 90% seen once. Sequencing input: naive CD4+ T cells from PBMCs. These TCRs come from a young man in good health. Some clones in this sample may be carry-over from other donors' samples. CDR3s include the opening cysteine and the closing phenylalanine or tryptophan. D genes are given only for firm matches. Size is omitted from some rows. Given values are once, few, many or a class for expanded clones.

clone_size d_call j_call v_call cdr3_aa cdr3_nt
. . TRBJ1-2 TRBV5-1 CASSIGQSGGYTF TGCGCCAGCAGCATCGGACAGTCCGGGGGCTACACCTTC
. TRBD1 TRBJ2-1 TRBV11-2 CASSSGQGAYNEQFF TGTGCCAGCAGCTCGGGACAGGGGGCGTACAATGAGCAGTTCTTC
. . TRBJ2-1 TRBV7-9 CATRYQRNYNEQFF TGTGCCACTCGGTACCAGCGGAACTACAATGAGCAGTTCTTC
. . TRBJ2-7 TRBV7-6 CASSLGLGRGPYEQCF TGTGCCAGCAGCTTAGGACTGGGTAGGGGACCGTACGAGCAGTGCTTC
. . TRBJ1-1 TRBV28 CASSLFMRGPRDTEAFF TGTGCCAGCAGTTTATTCATGAGGGGCCCGAGGGACACTGAAGCTTTCTTT
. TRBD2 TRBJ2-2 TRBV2 CASIVAGVRTGELFF TGTGCCAGCATCGTAGCGGGAGTCCGCACCGGGGAGCTGTTTTTT
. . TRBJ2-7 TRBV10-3 CATRGQATSYEQYF TGTGCCACGCGGGGGCAGGCGACCTCCTACGAGCAGTACTTC
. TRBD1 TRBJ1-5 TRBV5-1 CASSLGTGGNQPQHF TGCGCCAGCAGCTTGGGAACAGGGGGCAATCAGCCCCAGCATTTT
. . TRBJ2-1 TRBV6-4 CASSGRAGEGEQFF TGTGCCAGCAGTGGGCGTGCAGGGGAGGGTGAGCAGTTCTTC
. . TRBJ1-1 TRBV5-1 CASSLVSGVGMSTEAFF TGCGCCAGCAGCTTGGTTAGCGGGGTAGGGATGAGCACTGAAGCTTTCTTT
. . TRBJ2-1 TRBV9 CASSSAGVAVYNEQFF TGTGCCAGCAGCTCGGCCGGGGTAGCGGTCTACAATGAGCAGTTCTTC
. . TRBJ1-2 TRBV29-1 CSVRRDGNYGYTF TGCAGCGTACGCCGGGACGGAAACTATGGCTACACCTTC
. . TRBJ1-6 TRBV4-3 CASSHRYSHSYNSPLHF TGCGCCAGCAGCCATCGATACAGCCACTCCTATAATTCACCCCTCCACTTT
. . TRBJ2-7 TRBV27 CASRQTIVQAPVNEQYF TGTGCCAGCAGACAGACGATCGTGCAGGCCCCAGTGAACGAGCAGTACTTC
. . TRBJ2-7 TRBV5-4 CASSPGGAERYEQYF TGTGCCAGCAGCCCGGGTGGGGCGGAGCGCTACGAGCAGTACTTC
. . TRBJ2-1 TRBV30 CAWSAGLYNEQFF TGTGCCTGGAGTGCCGGACTGTACAATGAGCAGTTCTTC
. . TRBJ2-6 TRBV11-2 CASSLVLDSSGANVLTF TGTGCCAGCAGCTTAGTGCTAGATAGCTCTGGGGCCAACGTCCTGACTTTC
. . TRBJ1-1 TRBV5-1 CASSEPQGNTEAFF TGCGCCAGCAGCGAACCCCAGGGGAACACTGAAGCTTTCTTT
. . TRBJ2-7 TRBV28 CASSLYGTPRWEQYF TGTGCCAGCAGTCTATACGGGACGCCTCGTTGGGAGCAGTACTTC
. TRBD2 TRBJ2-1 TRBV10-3 CAIPGPYASGNTLGGNEQFF TGTGCCATCCCGGGGCCGTACGCTAGCGGGAATACCCTGGGAGGAAATGAGCAGTTCTTC
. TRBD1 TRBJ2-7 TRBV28 CASIEAGQGNSYEQYF TGTGCCAGCATCGAGGCGGGACAGGGGAATTCCTACGAGCAGTACTTC
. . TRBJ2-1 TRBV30 CAWSVSWGSSYNEQFF TGTGCCTGGAGTGTATCCTGGGGGAGCTCCTACAATGAGCAGTTCTTC
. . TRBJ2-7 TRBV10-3 CAISPDSSYEQYF TGTGCCATCAGTCCCGACAGCTCCTACGAGCAGTACTTC
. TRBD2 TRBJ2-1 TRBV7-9 CASSPGTSEQEQFF TGTGCCAGCAGCCCCGGGACTAGCGAGCAAGAGCAGTTCTTC
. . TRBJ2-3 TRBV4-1 CASSRSGTTARTDTQYF TGCGCCAGCAGCCGTTCCGGGACCACCGCCCGCACAGATACGCAGTATTTT
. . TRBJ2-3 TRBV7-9 CASSLLAGSTDTQYF TGTGCCAGCAGCTTATTAGCTGGGAGCACAGATACGCAGTATTTT
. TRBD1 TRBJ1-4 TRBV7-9 CASSLGQGSEKLFF TGTGCCAGCAGCTTAGGACAGGGAAGCGAAAAACTGTTTTTT
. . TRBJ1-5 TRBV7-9 CASSPQGGSNQPQHF TGTGCCAGCAGCCCACAGGGAGGGAGCAATCAGCCCCAGCATTTT
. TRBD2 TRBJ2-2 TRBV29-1 CSVGVVAGGLTGELFF TGCAGCGTTGGAGTTGTAGCGGGAGGGCTCACCGGGGAGCTGTTTTTT
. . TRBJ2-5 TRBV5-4 CASSTPGRETQYF TGTGCCAGCAGCACGCCGGGGAGGGAGACCCAGTACTTC
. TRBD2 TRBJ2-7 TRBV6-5 CATSLAGAIGYEQYF TGTGCCACCTCTCTAGCGGGAGCGATCGGCTACGAGCAGTACTTC
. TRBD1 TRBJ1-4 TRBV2 CASSKDRVYEKLFF TGTGCCAGCAGTAAGGACAGGGTATACGAAAAACTGTTTTTT
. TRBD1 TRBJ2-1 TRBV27 CASTPTRDRGYNEQFF TGTGCCAGCACCCCGACCCGGGACAGGGGCTACAATGAGCAGTTCTTC
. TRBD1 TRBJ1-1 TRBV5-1 CASSLEGDRWSTEAFF TGCGCCAGCAGCTTGGAAGGGGACAGGTGGTCCACTGAAGCTTTCTTT
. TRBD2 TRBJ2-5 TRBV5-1 CASSLVLAGGRPETQYF TGCGCCAGCAGCTTGGTACTAGCGGGAGGCCGGCCAGAGACCCAGTACTTC
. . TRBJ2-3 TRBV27 CASEGEADTQYF TGTGCCAGCGAAGGGGAGGCAGATACGCAGTATTTT
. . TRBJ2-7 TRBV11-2 CASSLDLIGFYEQYF TGTGCCAGCAGCTTAGATCTGATTGGATTTTACGAGCAGTACTTC
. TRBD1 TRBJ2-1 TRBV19 CATRDRVSSNEQFF TGTGCCACCCGGGACAGGGTATCCTCCAATGAGCAGTTCTTC
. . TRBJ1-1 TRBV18 CASSPPGTGNTEAFF TGTGCCAGCTCACCTCCCGGGACCGGCAACACTGAAGCTTTCTTT
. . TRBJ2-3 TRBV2 CASREGDTQYF TGTGCCAGCAGAGAAGGAGATACGCAGTATTTT
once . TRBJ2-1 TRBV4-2 CASSTERGHPYNEQFF TGTGCCAGCAGCACAGAGAGGGGACACCCTTACAATGAGCAGTTCTTC
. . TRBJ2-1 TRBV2 CASSADLDEQFF TGTGCCAGCAGTGCGGACCTTGATGAGCAGTTCTTC
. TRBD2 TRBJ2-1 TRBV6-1 CASKGRREGPHEQFF TGTGCCAGCAAGGGGAGGCGGGAGGGCCCCCATGAGCAGTTCTTC
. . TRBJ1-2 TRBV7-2 CASSPDGNYGYTF TGTGCCAGCAGCCCGGACGGGAACTATGGCTACACCTTC